This T cell receptor beta chain derives from a study of T cells after posttransplantation cyclophosphamide. CDR1 is MNHNS and CDR2 is SASEGT in the germline V gene. The CDR3 length is 18 residues. V was trimmed by 2 bases and J by 4 bases, leaving 23 bases between them. Busulfan-fludarabine conditioning, marrow transplant, and cyclophosphamide on days +3 and +4 were administered. This table comes from immunoSEQ multiplex PCR, and its TCRdb copy is limited to in-frame clones, with some not included. The repertoire holds approximately 3,800 clones, with almost 70% as singletons. This clone was detected only once.

The V call is TRBV6-1, the J call TRBJ1-1; perhaps TRBD1 as D (5 bases). This clonotype was obtained from a female patient aged 35-55 years who received an allogeneic stem cell transplant from a related donor, was CMV-positive, and had no GVHD. Some T cells may be graft donor cells. The sequenced sample was CD8+ T cells sorted from PBMCs, obtained 1162 days after allogeneic stem cell transplant with posttransplant cyclophosphamide. DNA for the CDR3: TGTGCCAGCAGTGAAAGCGAACCAGGGACTAAGTTACTCACTGAAGCTTTCTTT. Encoded protein: CASSESEPGTKLLTEAFF.